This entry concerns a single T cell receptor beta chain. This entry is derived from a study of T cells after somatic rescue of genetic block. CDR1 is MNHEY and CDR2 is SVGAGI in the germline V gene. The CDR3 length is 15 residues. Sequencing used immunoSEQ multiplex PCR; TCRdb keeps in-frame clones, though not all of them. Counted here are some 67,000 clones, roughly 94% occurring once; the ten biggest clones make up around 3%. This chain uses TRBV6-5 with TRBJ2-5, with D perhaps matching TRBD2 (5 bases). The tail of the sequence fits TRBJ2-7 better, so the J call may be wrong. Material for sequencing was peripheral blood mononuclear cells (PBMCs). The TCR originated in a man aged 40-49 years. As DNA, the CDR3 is TGTGCCAGCAGTTACTCGGGAGTGGGGTACTACGAGCAGTACTTC. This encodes CASSYSGVGYYEQYF.